Here is one T cell receptor beta chain with its context. Its antigen is not known. TCRdb keeps only in-frame clones here, not all; method: immunoSEQ multiplex PCR. The sample yields fewer than 35,000 clones, more than 60% seen once. The data stem from a study of vaccination effects on CD4 cells after COVID-19. The CDR3 has 15 amino acids. V gave up 4 bases and J gave up 3 bases, with 15 bases separating them. Looked up from germline, CDR1 is LGHDT and CDR2 is YNNKEL (reference sequence). Before sequencing, viral peptide pools were used by the ViraFEST assay to expand antigen-specific CD4+ T cells. Subsequent to a culture period of roughly 11 days, CD4+ T cells were isolated. Documented for the person is a PCR-confirmed SARS-CoV-2 infection occurring between March and December 2020. The authors exchanged half the medium for IL-2 medium on days 3 and 7.

This receptor was identified in a human donor who had a prior SARS-CoV-2 infection. The material sequenced was CD4+ T cells from PBMCs cultured with a peptide pool, taken before COVID-19 vaccination. The chain is built from TRBV3-1 (or the pseudogene TRBV3-2) and TRBJ1-2, with D perhaps TRBD1 (5 bases). The CDR3 nucleotides read TGTGCCAGCAGCCTATACGGGACTGAGGACTATGGCTACACCTTC. Translated, it gives CASSLYGTEDYGYTF.